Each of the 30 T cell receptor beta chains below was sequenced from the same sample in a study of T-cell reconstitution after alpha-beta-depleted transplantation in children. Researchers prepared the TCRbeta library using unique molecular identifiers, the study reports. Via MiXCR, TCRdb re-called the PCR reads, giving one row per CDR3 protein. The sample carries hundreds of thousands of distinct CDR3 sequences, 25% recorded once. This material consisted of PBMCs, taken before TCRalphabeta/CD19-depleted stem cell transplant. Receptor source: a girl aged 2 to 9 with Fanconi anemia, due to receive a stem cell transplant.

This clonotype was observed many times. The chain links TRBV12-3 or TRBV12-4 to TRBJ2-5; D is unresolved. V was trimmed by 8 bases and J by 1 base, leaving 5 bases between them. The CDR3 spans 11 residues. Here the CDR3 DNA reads TGTGCCAGCTCACGCCAAGAGACCCAGTACTTC. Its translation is CASSRQETQYF.

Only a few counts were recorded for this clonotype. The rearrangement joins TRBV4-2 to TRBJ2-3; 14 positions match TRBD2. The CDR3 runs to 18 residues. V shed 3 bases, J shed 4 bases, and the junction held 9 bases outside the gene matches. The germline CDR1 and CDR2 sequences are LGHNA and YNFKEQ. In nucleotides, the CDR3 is TGTGCCAGCAGCCAGTGGACTAGCGGGAGGAGTGTTGCAGATACGCAGTATTTT. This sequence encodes CASSQWTSGRSVADTQYF.

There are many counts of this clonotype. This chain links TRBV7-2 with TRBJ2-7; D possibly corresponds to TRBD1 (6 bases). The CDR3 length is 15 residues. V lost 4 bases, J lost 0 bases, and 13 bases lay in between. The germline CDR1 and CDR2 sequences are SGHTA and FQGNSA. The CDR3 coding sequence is TGTGCCAGCAGCTCCCGGGACATAACCTCCTACGAGCAGTACTTC. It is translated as CASSSRDITSYEQYF.

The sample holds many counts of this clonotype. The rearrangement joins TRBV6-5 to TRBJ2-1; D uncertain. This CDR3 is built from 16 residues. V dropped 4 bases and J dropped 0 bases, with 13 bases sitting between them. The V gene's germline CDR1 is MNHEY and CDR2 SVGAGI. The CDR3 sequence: CASSSSLWGSYNEQFF. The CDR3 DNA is TGTGCCAGCAGTTCTTCACTTTGGGGCTCCTACAATGAGCAGTTCTTC.

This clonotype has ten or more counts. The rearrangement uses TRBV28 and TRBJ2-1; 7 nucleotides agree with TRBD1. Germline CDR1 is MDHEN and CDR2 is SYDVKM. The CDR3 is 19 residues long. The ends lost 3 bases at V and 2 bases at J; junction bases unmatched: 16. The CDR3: CASSFTGDERGRTYNEQFF. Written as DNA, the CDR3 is TGTGCCAGCAGTTTTACAGGGGATGAGAGAGGCCGCACCTACAATGAGCAGTTCTTC.

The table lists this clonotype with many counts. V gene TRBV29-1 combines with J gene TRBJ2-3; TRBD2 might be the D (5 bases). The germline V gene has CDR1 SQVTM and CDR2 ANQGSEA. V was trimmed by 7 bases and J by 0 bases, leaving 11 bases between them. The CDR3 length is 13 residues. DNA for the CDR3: TGCAGCGCCGTGAGGGCTAGCACAGATACGCAGTATTTT. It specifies CSAVRASTDTQYF.

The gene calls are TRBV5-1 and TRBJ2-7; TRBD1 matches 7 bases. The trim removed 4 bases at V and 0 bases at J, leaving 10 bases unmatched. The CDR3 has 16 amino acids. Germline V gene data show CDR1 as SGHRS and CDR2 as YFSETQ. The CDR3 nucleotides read TGCGCCAGCAGCGGGTTAGGGGGCCCCAGCTCCTACGAGCAGTACTTC. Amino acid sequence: CASSGLGGPSSYEQYF. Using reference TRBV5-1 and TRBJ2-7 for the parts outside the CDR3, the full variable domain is KAGVTQTPRYLIKTRGQQVTLSCSPISGHRSVSWYQQTPGQGLQFLFEYFSETQRNKGNFPGRFSGRQFSNSRSEMNVSTLELGDSALYLCASSGLGGPSSYEQYFGPGTRLTVT.

The CDR3 DNA sequence: TGCAGTGGCAGCCCGGGACAGGGGGCCACTAGCGGGGATCGCACAGATACGCAGTATTTT. This codes for CSGSPGQGATSGDRTDTQYF. The chain links TRBV20-1 to TRBJ2-3, with 12 nucleotides matching TRBD1. The CDR3 extends over 20 amino acids. V lost 7 bases and J lost 1; bases outside the gene matches: 21. Germline assignment: CDR1 DFQATT and CDR2 SNEGSKA (reference sequence).

The chain's CDR3 is CASRRTGGGEKLFF. In DNA form, the CDR3 reads TGTGCCAGCAGACGGACAGGGGGTGGAGAAAAACTGTTTTTT. The gene calls are TRBV5-6 and TRBJ1-4; 10 positions match TRBD1. After removal of 5 bases from V and 8 bases from J, the junction contained 6 bases not matched to a gene. The CDR3 covers 14 residues. CDR1 SGHDT and CDR2 YYEEEE come from the germline V gene.

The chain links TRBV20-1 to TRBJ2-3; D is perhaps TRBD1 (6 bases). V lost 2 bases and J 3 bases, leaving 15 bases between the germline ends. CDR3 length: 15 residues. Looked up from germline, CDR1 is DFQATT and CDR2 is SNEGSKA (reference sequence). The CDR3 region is CSARQYRVGTDTQYF. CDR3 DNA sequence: TGCAGTGCTAGACAATACAGGGTGGGGACAGATACGCAGTATTTT.

CDR3 nucleotides: TGCAGCGTCCCGCCCGGCCGGGTGGGACTTGACTATGGCTACACCTTC. This encodes CSVPPGRVGLDYGYTF. The chain links TRBV29-1 to TRBJ1-2; perhaps TRBD1 as D (5 bases). Trimming removed 6 bases from V and 3 bases from J, with 23 bases in between. The CDR3 sequence is 16 residues long. Germline lookup yields CDR1 SQVTM and CDR2 ANQGSEA.

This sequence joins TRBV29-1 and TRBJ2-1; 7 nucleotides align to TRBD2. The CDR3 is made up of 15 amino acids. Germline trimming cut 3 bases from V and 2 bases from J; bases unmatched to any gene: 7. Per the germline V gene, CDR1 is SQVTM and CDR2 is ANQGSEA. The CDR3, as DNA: TGCAGCGTTGAGCCAGCGGGATCCGCCTACAATGAGCAGTTCTTC. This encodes CSVEPAGSAYNEQFF.

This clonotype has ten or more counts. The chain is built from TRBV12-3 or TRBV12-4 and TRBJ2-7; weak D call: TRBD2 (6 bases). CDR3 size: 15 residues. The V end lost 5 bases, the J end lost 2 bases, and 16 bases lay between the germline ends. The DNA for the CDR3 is TGTGCCAGCAGTCCCCGCCGGACTACAACCTACGAGCAGTACTTC. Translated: CASSPRRTTTYEQYF.

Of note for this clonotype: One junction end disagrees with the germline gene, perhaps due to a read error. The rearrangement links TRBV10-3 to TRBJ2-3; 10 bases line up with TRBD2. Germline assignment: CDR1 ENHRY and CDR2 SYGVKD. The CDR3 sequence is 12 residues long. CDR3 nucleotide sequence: TGTGCCATCAGTGAATCGAGACTAGCGGGTGTCTTT. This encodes CAISESRLAGVF.

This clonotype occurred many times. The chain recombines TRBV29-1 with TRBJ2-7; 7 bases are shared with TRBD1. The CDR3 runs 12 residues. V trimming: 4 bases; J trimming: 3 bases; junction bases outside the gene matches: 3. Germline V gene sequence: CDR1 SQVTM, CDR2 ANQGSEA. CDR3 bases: TGCAGCGTTGGGGACAGTTACTACGAGCAGTACTTC. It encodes CSVGDSYYEQYF.

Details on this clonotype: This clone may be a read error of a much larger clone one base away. CDR3 region: CASSFAWELFF. The CDR3 nucleotides read TGTGCCAGCAGTTTCGCATGGGAGCTGTTTTTT. The chain carries TRBV27 and TRBJ2-2; D call uncertain. This CDR3 is 11 amino acids long. CDR1 and CDR2 (germline): MNHEY, SMNVEV (reference sequence). V was clipped by 3 bases and J by 9 bases, with 5 bases between them.

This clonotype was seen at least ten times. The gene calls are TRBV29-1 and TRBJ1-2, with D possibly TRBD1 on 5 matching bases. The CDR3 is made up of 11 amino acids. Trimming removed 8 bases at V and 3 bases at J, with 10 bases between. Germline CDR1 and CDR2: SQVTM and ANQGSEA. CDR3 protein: CSTGEDYGYTF. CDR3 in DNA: TGCAGCACGGGGGAAGACTATGGCTACACCTTC.

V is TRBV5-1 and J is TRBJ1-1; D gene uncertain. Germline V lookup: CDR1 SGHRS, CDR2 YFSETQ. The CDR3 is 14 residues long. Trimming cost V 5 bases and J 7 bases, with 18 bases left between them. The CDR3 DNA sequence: TGCGCCAGCAGTAATCAGGACTACACTGGTGAAGCTTTCTTT. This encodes CASSNQDYTGEAFF.

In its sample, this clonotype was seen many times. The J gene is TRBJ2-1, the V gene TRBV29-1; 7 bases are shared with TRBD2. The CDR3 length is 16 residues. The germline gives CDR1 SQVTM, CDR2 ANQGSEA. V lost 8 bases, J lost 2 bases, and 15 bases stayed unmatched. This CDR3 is CSSCDGSGVAYNEQFF. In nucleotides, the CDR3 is TGCAGCTCTTGCGATGGGAGCGGGGTCGCCTACAATGAGCAGTTCTTC.

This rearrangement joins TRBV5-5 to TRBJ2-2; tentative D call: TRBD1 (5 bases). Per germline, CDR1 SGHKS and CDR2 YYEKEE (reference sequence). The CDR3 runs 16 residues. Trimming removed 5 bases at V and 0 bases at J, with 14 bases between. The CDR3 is CASRQSTGANTGELFF. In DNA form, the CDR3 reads TGTGCCAGCAGACAGTCTACAGGCGCGAACACCGGGGAGCTGTTTTTT.

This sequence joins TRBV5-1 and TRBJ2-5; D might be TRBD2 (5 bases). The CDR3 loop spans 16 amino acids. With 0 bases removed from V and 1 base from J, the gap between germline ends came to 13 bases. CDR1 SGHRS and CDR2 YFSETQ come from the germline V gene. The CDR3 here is CASSLGSSSFQETQYF. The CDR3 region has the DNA TGCGCCAGCAGCTTGGGTTCTAGCTCCTTCCAAGAGACCCAGTACTTC.

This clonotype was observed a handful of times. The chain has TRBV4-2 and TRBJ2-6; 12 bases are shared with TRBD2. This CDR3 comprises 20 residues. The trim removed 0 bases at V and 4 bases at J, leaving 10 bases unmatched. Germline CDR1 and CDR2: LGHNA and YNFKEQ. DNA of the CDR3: TGTGCCAGCAGCCAAGACCTAGCGGGGGGGCATGGCTCCGGGGCCAACGTCCTGACTTTC. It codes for CASSQDLAGGHGSGANVLTF.

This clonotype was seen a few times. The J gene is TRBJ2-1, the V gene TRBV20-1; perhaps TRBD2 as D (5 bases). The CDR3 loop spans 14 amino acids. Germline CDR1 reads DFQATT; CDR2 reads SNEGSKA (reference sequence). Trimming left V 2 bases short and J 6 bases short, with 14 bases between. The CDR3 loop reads CSARSGSGVNEQFF. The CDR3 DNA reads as TGCAGTGCTAGAAGCGGCTCAGGCGTCAATGAGCAGTTCTTC.

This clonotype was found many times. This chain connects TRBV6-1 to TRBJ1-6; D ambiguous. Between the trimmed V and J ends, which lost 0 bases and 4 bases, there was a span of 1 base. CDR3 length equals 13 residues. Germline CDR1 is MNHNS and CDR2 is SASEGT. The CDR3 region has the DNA TGTGCCAGCAGTGAAGCTTATAATTCACCCCTCCACTTT. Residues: CASSEAYNSPLHF.

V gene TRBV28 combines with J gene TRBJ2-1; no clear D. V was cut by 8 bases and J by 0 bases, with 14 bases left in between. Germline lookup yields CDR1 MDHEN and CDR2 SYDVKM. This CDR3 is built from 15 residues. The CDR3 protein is CASCPHKGSYNEQFF. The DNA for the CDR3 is TGTGCCAGCTGCCCACACAAAGGCTCCTACAATGAGCAGTTCTTC.

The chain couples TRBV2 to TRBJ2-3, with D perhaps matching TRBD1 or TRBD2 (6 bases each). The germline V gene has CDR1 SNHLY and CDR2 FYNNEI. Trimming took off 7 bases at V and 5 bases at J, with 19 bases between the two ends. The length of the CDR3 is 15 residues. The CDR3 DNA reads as TGTGCCAGCACTAACCCCTGGGGGGCAAGAGATACGCAGTATTTT. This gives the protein CASTNPWGARDTQYF. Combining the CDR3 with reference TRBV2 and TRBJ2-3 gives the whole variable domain EPEVTQTPSHQVTQMGQEVILRCVPISNHLYFYWYRQILGQKVEFLVSFYNNEISEKSEIFDDQFSVERPDGSNFTLKIRSTKLEDSAMYFCASTNPWGARDTQYFGPGTRLTVL.

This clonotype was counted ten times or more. The CDR3 here is CASSPTGNTGELFF. CDR3 nucleotide sequence: TGTGCCAGCAGCCCTACGGGAAACACCGGGGAGCTGTTTTTT. The chain has TRBV12-3 or TRBV12-4 and TRBJ2-2; the D gene is possibly TRBD2 (5 bases). Trimming removed 6 bases from V and 2 bases from J, with 10 bases in between. The CDR3 consists of 14 residues.

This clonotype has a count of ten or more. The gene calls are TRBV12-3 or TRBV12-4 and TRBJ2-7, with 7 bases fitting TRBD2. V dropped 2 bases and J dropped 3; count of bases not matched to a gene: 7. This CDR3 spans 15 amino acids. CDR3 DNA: TGTGCCAGCAGTTTAAGGCAGGCGGGGGACTACGAGCAGTACTTC. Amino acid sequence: CASSLRQAGDYEQYF.

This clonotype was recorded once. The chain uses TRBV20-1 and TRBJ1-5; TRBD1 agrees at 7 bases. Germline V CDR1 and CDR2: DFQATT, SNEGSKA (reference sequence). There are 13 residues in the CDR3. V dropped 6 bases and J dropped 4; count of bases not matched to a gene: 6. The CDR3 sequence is CSAIQGNNQPQHF. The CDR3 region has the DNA TGCAGTGCCATACAGGGGAATAATCAGCCCCAGCATTTT.

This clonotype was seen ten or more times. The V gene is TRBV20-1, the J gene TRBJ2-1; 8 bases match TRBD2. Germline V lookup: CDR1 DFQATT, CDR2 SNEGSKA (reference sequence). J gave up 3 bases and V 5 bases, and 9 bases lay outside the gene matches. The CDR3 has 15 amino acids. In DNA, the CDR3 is TGCAGTGCTTCTTACGGGACTAGAGGCTACAATGAGCAGTTCTTC. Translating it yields CSASYGTRGYNEQFF.